This T cell receptor beta chain was captured by sequencing in a study of blood T cell repertoires in COVID-19 (dated by TCRdb to the early 2020s). Background on the whole study: The collaborator samples originated in the United States, Italy and Spain and spanned the acute and convalescent phases of COVID-19. Where HLA class I and class II types were available, the types were taken from metadata supplied by the sample provider, not from assay-based typing. Samples came from the ongoing ImmuneRACE study (first 160 participants) plus 1,254 subjects from 6 global collaborators. The dataset comprised deeply sampled blood TCRbeta repertoires from subjects exposed to, actively infected with, or recovered from COVID-19. Sample metadata almost always included a de-identified subject ID, COVID-19 status, age in years and sex. The prospective study material was composed of cDNA or gDNA derived from T cells, B-cell-depleted T cells, or PBMCs. A freely available public database, intended as a resource for researchers studying the immune response to SARS-CoV-2, is where the repertoires were released.

A note on this clone: Its antigen remains undetermined. No base quality values were provided; no much bigger clone lies one nucleotide off.

CDR1 and CDR2 (SNHLY, FYNNEI) derive from the germline V gene. From its cysteine to its phenylalanine, the CDR3 spans 14 amino acids. This entry keeps only the CDR3 DNA: 42 bases, framed from base 1. The germline V and J ends show losses of 6 bases and 5 bases respectively, and no gene match explains 4 bases of the junction. TCRbeta CDR3 regions were amplified from genomic DNA by means of the immunoSEQ Assay, a bias-controlled multiplex PCR. As for the original processing: The number of nucleated cells in each sample was estimated by amplification of reference gene primers within the assay. To quantify the absolute abundance of each unique TCRbeta CDR3 rearrangement, sequence reads were collapsed and filtered. Productive Simpson clonality was computed per sample as the square root of Simpson's diversity index over productive rearrangements. TCRdb provides this immuneACCESS table in a form limited to in-frame rearrangements. Some clones are lacking; in checked studies, under half of them reflect an unresolved V gene, and why the rest are absent is not known. V, J and clone size are taken as reported in that table, and D and trimming were inferred from the DNA itself. The sample has about 210,000 clones on record, approximately 84% of them singletons. The ten largest account for about 7.3% of the sample.

Each collaborating institution followed its own protocols to collect whole blood in K2EDTA tubes. Collaborator samples were shipped for TCRbeta analysis as frozen whole blood, isolated PBMCs, or DNA extracted from either sample type. Overall study results and their limits: The quantity of clinical and demographic metadata differed by source and by participant and was supplied without curation.

Input material: peripheral blood. This TCR came from a woman aged 50 to 65 with active or convalescent COVID-19. The sequence links TRBV2 to TRBJ2-2, with 9 bases matching TRBD1. The CDR3 corresponds to CASSGQGLTGELFF. The DNA reads TGTGCCAGCAGCGGACAGGGGCTAACCGGGGAGCTGTTTTTT.